This TCR beta chain derives from a study of blood T cell repertoires in COVID-19. Looking at the study overall: Sample material is recorded as cDNA or gDNA derived from T cells, B-cell-depleted T cells, or PBMCs.

CDR3 length: 15 residues. With 4 bases clipped from V and 7 bases from J, the junction kept 13 bases outside the gene matches. CDR1 is SGHDT, CDR2 YYEEEE, per germline. Clones were sequenced by immunoSEQ multiplex PCR, and TCRdb holds only the in-frame ones, with some missing. Of about 56,000 clones listed, roughly four fifths are singletons. The sample taken for sequencing was peripheral blood. V is TRBV5-6 and J is TRBJ1-1, with 7 bases lining up with TRBD1. The receptor was isolated from a woman older than 75 with acute or convalescent COVID-19. The CDR3, as DNA: TGTGCCAGCAGCCCCCCCGGGGGCAGACAGGGTGAAGCTTTCTTT. Residues: CASSPPGGRQGEAFF.